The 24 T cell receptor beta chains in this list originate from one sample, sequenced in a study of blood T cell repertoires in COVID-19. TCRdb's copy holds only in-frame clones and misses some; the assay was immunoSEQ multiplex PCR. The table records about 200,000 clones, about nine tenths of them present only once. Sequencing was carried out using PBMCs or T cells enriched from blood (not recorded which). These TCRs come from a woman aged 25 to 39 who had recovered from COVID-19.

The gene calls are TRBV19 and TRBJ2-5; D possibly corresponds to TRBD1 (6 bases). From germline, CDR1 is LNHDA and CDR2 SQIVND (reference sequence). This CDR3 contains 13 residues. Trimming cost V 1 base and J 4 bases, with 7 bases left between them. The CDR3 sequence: CASSIAGAETQYF. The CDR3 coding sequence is TGTGCCAGTAGTATAGCAGGGGCAGAGACCCAGTACTTC.

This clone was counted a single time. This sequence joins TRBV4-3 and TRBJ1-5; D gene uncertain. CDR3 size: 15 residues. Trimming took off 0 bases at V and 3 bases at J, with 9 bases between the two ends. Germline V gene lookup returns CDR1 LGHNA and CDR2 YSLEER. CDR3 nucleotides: TGCGCCAGCAGCCAAGATCCGTCAGACAATCAGCCCCAGCATTTT. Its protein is CASSQDPSDNQPQHF.

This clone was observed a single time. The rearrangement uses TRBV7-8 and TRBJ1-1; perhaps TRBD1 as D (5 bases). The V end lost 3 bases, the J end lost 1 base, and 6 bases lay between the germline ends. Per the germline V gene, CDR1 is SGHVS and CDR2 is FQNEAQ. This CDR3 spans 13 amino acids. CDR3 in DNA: TGTGCCAGCAGCTTGCAGGGGAACACTGAAGCTTTCTTT. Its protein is CASSLQGNTEAFF.

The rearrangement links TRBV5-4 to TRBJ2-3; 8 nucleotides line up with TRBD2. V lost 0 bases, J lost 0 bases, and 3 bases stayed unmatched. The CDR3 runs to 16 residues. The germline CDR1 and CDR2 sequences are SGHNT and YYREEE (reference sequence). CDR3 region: CASSLDLAGSTDTQYF. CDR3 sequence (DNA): TGTGCCAGCAGCTTGGATTTAGCGGGGAGCACAGATACGCAGTATTTT.

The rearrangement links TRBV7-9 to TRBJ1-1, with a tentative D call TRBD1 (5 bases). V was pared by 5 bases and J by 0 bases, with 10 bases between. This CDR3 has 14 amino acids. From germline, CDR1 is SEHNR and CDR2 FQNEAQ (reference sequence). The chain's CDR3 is CASSPTALNTEAFF. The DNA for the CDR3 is TGTGCCAGCAGCCCGACAGCTTTGAACACTGAAGCTTTCTTT.

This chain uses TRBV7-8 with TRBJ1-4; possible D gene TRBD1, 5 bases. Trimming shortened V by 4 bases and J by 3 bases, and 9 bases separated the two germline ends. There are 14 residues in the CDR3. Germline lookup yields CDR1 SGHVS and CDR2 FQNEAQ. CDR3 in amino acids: CASSSTASNEKLFF. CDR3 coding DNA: TGTGCCAGCAGCTCGACAGCTTCTAATGAAAAACTGTTTTTT.

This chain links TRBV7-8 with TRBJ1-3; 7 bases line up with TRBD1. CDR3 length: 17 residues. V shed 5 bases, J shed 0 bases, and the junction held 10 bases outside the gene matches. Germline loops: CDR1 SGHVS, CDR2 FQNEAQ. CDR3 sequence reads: CASSPTTGDFSGNTIYF. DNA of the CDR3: TGTGCCAGCAGCCCGACTACAGGGGATTTCTCTGGAAACACCATATATTTT. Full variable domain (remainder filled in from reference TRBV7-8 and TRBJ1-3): GAGVSQSPRYKVAKRGQDVALRCDPISGHVSLFWYQQALGQGPEFLTYFQNEAQLDKSGLPSDRFFAERPEGSVSTLKIQRTQQEDSAVYLCASSPTTGDFSGNTIYFGEGSWLTVV.

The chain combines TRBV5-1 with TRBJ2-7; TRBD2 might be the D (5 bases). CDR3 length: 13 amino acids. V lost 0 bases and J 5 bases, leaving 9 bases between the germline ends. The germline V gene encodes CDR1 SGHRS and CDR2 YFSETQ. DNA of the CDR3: TGCGCCAGCAGCTTGGTGGCGGGTAACGAGCAGTACTTC. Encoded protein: CASSLVAGNEQYF.

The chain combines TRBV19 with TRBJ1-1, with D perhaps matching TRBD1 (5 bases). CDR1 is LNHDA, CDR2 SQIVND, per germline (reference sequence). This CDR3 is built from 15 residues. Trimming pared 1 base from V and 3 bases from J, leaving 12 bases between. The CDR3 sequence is CASSIAPGPYTEAFF. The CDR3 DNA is TGTGCCAGTAGTATAGCCCCAGGGCCGTACACTGAAGCTTTCTTT.

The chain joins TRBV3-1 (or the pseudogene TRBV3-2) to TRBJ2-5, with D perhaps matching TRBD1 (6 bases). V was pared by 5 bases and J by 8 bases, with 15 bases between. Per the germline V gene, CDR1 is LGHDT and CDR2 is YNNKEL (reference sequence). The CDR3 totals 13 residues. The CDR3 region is CASSFQGWKTQYF. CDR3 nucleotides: TGTGCCAGCAGCTTCCAGGGGTGGAAAACCCAGTACTTC.

CDR3 protein: CASSLLAELKAFF. CDR3 sequence (DNA): TGTGCCAGCAGTTTATTGGCAGAATTAAAAGCTTTCTTT. The chain carries TRBV27 and TRBJ1-1; D is unclear. CDR1 MNHEY and CDR2 SMNVEV come from the germline V gene (reference sequence). V was cut by 1 base and J by 9 bases, with 12 bases left in between. This CDR3 contains 13 residues.

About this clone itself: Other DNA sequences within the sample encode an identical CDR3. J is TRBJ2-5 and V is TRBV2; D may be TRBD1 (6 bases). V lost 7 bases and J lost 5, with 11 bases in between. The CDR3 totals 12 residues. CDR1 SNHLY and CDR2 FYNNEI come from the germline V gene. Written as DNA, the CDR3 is TGTGCCAGCAAGGGGGTAGGGGAGACCCAGTACTTC. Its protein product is CASKGVGETQYF.

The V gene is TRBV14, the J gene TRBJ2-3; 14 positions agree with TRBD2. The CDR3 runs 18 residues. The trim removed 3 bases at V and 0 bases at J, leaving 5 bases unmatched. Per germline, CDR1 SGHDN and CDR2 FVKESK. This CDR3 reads CASSQTSGGATSTDTQYF. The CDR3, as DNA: TGTGCCAGCAGCCAGACTAGCGGGGGGGCGACTAGCACAGATACGCAGTATTTT.

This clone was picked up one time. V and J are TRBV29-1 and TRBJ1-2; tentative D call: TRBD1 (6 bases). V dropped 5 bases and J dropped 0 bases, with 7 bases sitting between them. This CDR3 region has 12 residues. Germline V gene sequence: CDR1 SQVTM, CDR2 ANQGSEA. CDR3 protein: CSVWTANYGYTF. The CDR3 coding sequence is TGCAGCGTTTGGACAGCTAACTATGGCTACACCTTC. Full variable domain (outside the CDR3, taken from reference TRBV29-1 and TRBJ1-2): SAVISQKPSRDICQRGTSLTIQCQVDSQVTMMFWYRQQPGQSLTLIATANQGSEATYESGFVIDKFPISRPNLTFSTLTVSNMSPEDSSIYLCSVWTANYGYTFGSGTRLTVV.

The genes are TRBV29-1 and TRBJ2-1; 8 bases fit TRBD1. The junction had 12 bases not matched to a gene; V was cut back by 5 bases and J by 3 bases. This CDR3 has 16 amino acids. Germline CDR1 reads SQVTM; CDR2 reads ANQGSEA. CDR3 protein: CSVCPGTGLFYNEQFF. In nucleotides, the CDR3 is TGCAGCGTTTGTCCCGGGACAGGTTTGTTCTACAATGAGCAGTTCTTC.

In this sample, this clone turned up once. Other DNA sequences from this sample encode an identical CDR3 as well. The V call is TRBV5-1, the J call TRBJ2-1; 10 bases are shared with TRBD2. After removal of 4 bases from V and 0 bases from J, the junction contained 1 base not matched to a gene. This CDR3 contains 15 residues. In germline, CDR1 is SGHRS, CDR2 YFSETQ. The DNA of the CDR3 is TGCGCCAGCAGCGCTAGCGGGAGCTCCTACAATGAGCAGTTCTTC. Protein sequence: CASSASGSSYNEQFF.

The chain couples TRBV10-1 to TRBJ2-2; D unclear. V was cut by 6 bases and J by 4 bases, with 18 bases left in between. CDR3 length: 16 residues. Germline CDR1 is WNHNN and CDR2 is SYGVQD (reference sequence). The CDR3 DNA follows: TGCGCCAGCAGCCCGACTGCCTGCGGTGGCACCGGGGAGCTGTTTTTT. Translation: CASSPTACGGTGELFF.

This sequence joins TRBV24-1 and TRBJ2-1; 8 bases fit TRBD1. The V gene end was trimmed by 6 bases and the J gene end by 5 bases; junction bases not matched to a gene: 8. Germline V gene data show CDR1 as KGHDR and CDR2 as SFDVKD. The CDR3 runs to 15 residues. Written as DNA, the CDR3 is TGTGCCACCAGTTCGACGCAGGGGGCTAACAATGAGCAGTTCTTC. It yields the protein CATSSTQGANNEQFF.

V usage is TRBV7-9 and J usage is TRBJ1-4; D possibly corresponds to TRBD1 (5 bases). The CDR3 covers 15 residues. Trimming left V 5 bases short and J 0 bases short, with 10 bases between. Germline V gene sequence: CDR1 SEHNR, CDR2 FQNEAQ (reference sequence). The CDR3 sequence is CASSPKTATNEKLFF. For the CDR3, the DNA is TGTGCCAGCAGCCCTAAGACAGCAACTAATGAAAAACTGTTTTTT.

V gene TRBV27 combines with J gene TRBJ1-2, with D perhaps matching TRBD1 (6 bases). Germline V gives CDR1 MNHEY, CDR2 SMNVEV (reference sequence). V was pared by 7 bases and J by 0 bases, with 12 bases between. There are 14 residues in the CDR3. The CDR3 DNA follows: TGTGCCAGCAAAAGAGGGGGAACTAACTATGGCTACACCTTC. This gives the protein CASKRGGTNYGYTF.

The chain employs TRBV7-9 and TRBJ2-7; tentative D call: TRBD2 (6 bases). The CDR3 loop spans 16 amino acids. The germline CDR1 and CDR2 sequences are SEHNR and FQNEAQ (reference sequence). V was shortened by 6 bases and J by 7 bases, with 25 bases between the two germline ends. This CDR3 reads CASSHNYGTPEGEQYF. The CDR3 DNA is TGTGCCAGCAGTCACAACTACGGGACCCCGGAGGGGGAGCAGTACTTC.

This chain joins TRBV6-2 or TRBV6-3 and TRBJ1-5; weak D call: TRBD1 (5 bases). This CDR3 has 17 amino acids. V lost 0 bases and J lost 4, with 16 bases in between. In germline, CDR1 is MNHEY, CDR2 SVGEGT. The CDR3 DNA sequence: TGTGCCAGCAGTTACTCGATGGGGGGATACACTAATCAGCCCCAGCATTTT. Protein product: CASSYSMGGYTNQPQHF.

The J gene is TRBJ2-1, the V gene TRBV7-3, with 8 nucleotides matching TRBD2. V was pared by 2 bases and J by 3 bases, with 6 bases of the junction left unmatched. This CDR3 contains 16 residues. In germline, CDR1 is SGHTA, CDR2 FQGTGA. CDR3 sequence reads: CASSLFGRGDYNEQFF. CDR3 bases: TGTGCCAGCAGCTTATTTGGGCGGGGGGACTACAATGAGCAGTTCTTC.

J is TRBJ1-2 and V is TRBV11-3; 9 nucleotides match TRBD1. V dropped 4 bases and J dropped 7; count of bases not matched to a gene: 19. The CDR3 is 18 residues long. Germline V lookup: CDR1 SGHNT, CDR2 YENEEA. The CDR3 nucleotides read TGTGCCAGCAGCTCTCCCGCCCTTGGACAGGGGAATTCGGCTGGCTACACCTTC. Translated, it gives CASSSPALGQGNSAGYTF.